One sample yielded the 8 T cell receptor beta chains listed below, sequenced in a study of neurological immune-mediated disorders. MiXCR, applied by TCRdb to the 5' RACE reads, yields one record per CDR3 protein. Of about 120,000 distinct CDR3 sequences in the sample, about 3.4% were seen once. Sequencing was performed on PBMCs. These receptors originate from a woman aged 25 to 39 with multiple sclerosis.

In its sample, this clonotype was seen many times. The chain uses TRBV5-5 and TRBJ1-1; TRBD1 might be the D (5 bases). V was shortened by 0 bases and J by 0 bases, with 15 bases between the two germline ends. The CDR3 sequence is 17 residues long. Germline loops: CDR1 SGHKS, CDR2 YYEKEE (reference sequence). For the CDR3, the DNA is TGTGCCAGCAGCTTGGTATCAGGGTGGCAGCTGAACACTGAAGCTTTCTTT. This encodes CASSLVSGWQLNTEAFF.

This clonotype was seen many times. The V and J genes are TRBV10-3 and TRBJ2-1; D is unresolved. The germline V gene encodes CDR1 ENHRY and CDR2 SYGVKD. The CDR3 has 12 residues. Trimming removed 11 bases from V and 5 bases from J, with 13 bases in between. The CDR3 is CALASINNEQFF. As DNA, the CDR3 is TGTGCCCTCGCCTCCATCAACAATGAGCAGTTCTTC.

At least ten counts were recorded for this clonotype. The chain links TRBV5-1 to TRBJ2-7; 8 bases match TRBD2. The CDR3 sequence is 15 residues long. Trimming at V came to 0 bases and at J to 5 bases, leaving 7 bases not matched to a gene. Germline assignment: CDR1 SGHRS and CDR2 YFSETQ. The CDR3 loop is CASSLDGRGFNEQYF. The CDR3 bases are TGCGCCAGCAGCTTGGACGGGAGGGGTTTCAACGAGCAGTACTTC.

This clonotype was recorded many times. V gene TRBV3-1 combines with J gene TRBJ2-7; D gene unclear. The CDR3 runs 16 residues. V was clipped by 2 bases and J by 0 bases, with 14 bases between them. Per germline, CDR1 LGHDT and CDR2 YNNKEL (reference sequence). CDR3 region: CASSQLPGGSSYEQYF. CDR3 DNA: TGTGCCAGCAGCCAACTCCCGGGCGGCAGCTCCTACGAGCAGTACTTC.

This clonotype was seen many times. The chain employs TRBV20-1 and TRBJ2-5; 8 bases map to TRBD2. CDR1 is DFQATT, CDR2 SNEGSKA, per germline (reference sequence). V trimming: 6 bases; J trimming: 1 base; junction bases outside the gene matches: 7. CDR3 size: 14 residues. The CDR3 is CSASGLGGQETQYF. The DNA for the CDR3 is TGCAGTGCCTCGGGACTAGGGGGCCAAGAGACCCAGTACTTC.

With respect to this clonotype: Possible read error: a much larger clone is one base away. The gene calls are TRBV20-1 and TRBJ1-5; D perhaps matches TRBD1 (5 bases). CDR1 and CDR2 from the germline V gene are DFQATT and SNEGSKA (reference sequence). This CDR3 has 16 residues. The CDR3 spells CSARNRDGYSNQHQHF. The CDR3 DNA reads TGCAGTGCTAGAAACCGGGACGGATATAGCAATCAGCACCAGCATTTT.

Details on this clonotype: This may come from a read error, since a much larger clone is one base off. The chain employs TRBV5-1 and TRBJ1-1; D unclear. V lost 4 bases, J lost 7 bases, and 11 bases lay in between. CDR1 and CDR2 from the germline V gene are SGHRS and YFSETQ. CDR3 size: 12 residues. The CDR3 bases are TGCGCCAGCAGCAAGAAAGGGAATGAAGCTTTCTTT. This gives the protein CASSKKGNEAFF.

The sample holds a few counts of this clonotype. The genes are TRBV6-2 or TRBV6-3 and TRBJ2-5; D unclear. CDR1 MNHEY and CDR2 SVGEGT come from the germline V gene. The CDR3 is 11 residues long. V lost 7 bases and J lost 5, with 8 bases in between. The CDR3 sequence: CASTKLETQYF. The CDR3 nucleotides read TGTGCCAGCACTAAGTTGGAGACCCAGTACTTC.